This TCR beta chain was found in a study of T cells in localized non-small cell lung cancer. From germline, CDR1 is LGHNT and CDR2 FRNRAP. This CDR3 is 18 amino acids long. Trimming shortened V by 3 bases and J by 2 bases, and 23 bases separated the two germline ends. Using immunoSEQ multiplex PCR, the repertoire was profiled, and TCRdb retains in-frame clones only, with some absent. This table has under 45,000 clones, approximately 80% appearing once. The clonotype was recovered from a man aged 35-75 years with stage II lung adenocarcinoma. The chain couples TRBV12-5 to TRBJ2-7; tentatively, D is TRBD2 (5 bases). Specimen: PBMCs, collected before any cancer treatment. CDR3 in amino acids: CASGFTPNPGVWTYEQYF. The CDR3 nucleotides are TGTGCTAGTGGTTTCACGCCGAACCCCGGGGTTTGGACCTACGAGCAGTACTTC. Supplemented by reference TRBV12-5 and TRBJ2-7, the full variable domain reads DARVTQTPRHKVTEMGQEVTMRCQPILGHNTVFWYRQTMMQGLELLAYFRNRAPLDDSGMPKDRFSAEMPDATLATLKIQPSEPRDSAVYFCASGFTPNPGVWTYEQYFGPGTRLTVT.